The rows below give T cell receptor beta chains drawn from one sample of a study of blood T cell repertoires in COVID-19. Some clones are missing from TCRdb's copy, which holds only in-frame ones; the method was immunoSEQ multiplex PCR. The sample holds fewer than 400,000 clones; over 75% are singletons and the top ten take more than 5%. The sample was PBMCs or T cells enriched from blood (not recorded which). Receptor source: a man in his thirties or forties who had recovered from COVID-19. The CDR3 runs from the conserved cysteine through the conserved F or W. A D gene is named only where the DNA matches it firmly. Clone size is not always given. Where it is, it says once, few, many or a class for expanded clones.

>-|TRBJ2-3|-|TRBV6-5
CASTRGWYSTDTQYF
TGTGCCAGCACCCGGGGGTGGTATAGCACAGATACGCAGTATTTT
>TRBD1|TRBJ2-7|-|TRBV27
CASSPTGTGAYEQYF
TGTGCCAGCAGTCCTACCGGGACAGGGGCCTACGAGCAGTACTTC
>TRBD2|TRBJ2-7|-|TRBV11-2
CASSRSGYEQYF
TGTGCCAGCAGCCGTAGCGGGTACGAGCAGTACTTC
>-|TRBJ1-6|-|TRBV5-5
CASSLEGAGYNSPLHF
TGTGCCAGCAGCTTGGAAGGGGCTGGCTATAATTCACCCCTCCACTTT
>-|TRBJ2-3|-|TRBV11-2
CASSLGGGGSTDTQYF
TGTGCCAGCAGCTTAGGAGGAGGCGGGTCTACAGATACGCAGTATTTT
>TRBD1|TRBJ1-3|-|TRBV27
CASSRQGTGGSGNTIYF
TGTGCCAGCAGTCGACAGGGGACAGGGGGCAGTGGAAACACCATATATTTT
>-|TRBJ1-6|once|TRBV9
CASSVQGGYNSPLHF
TGTGCCAGCAGCGTACAGGGAGGATATAATTCACCCCTCCACTTT
>-|TRBJ2-7|-|TRBV2
CASSVVAVHEQYF
TGTGCCAGCAGTGTGGTAGCGGTCCACGAGCAGTACTTC
>-|TRBJ1-3|few|TRBV14
CASSRGGVLNTIYF
TGTGCCAGCAGCCGAGGCGGAGTCTTAAACACCATATATTTT
>TRBD1|TRBJ1-6|-|TRBV9
CASRVLFGQGEGSPLHF
TGTGCCAGCAGAGTACTATTCGGACAGGGGGAAGGATCACCCCTCCACTTT
>TRBD2|TRBJ2-5|-|TRBV2
CASSPGLQPVETQYF
TGTGCCAGCAGTCCGGGACTACAACCGGTGGAGACCCAGTACTTC
>-|TRBJ2-5|-|TRBV28
CASTVSEETQYF
TGTGCCAGCACAGTCAGCGAAGAGACCCAGTACTTC
>-|TRBJ1-2|-|TRBV11-2
CASSLSGESSYGYTF
TGTGCCAGCAGCTTGTCTGGGGAGAGCTCCTATGGCTACACCTTC
>-|TRBJ1-2|-|TRBV7-8
CASSLDRVDGYTF
TGTGCCAGCAGCTTAGACAGGGTCGATGGCTACACCTTC
>TRBD2|TRBJ2-1|-|TRBV11-3
CASSSSGGPYNEQFF
TGTGCCAGCAGCTCTAGCGGGGGGCCGTACAATGAGCAGTTCTTC
>-|TRBJ1-2|-|TRBV9
CASSPEAGPANYGYTF
TGTGCCAGCAGCCCAGAGGCGGGGCCCGCTAACTATGGCTACACCTTC
>TRBD1|TRBJ2-7|-|TRBV2
CASSVGQGTNYEQYF
TGTGCCAGCAGTGTGGGACAGGGGACTAACTACGAGCAGTACTTC
>-|TRBJ1-6|-|TRBV19
CASSIGGQINSPLHF
TGTGCCAGTAGTATAGGCGGGCAAATCAATTCACCCCTCCACTTT
>-|TRBJ2-7|-|TRBV28
CASSTITRVYEQYF
TGTGCCAGCAGTACAATCACCCGGGTGTACGAGCAGTACTTC
>TRBD1|TRBJ2-1|-|TRBV2
CASQAGTGYNEQFF
TGTGCCAGCCAGGCCGGGACAGGGTACAATGAGCAGTTCTTC
>-|TRBJ1-1|-|TRBV19
CASKDPAGQAFF
TGTGCCAGTAAAGACCCCGCAGGGCAAGCTTTCTTT
>-|TRBJ2-5|once|TRBV18
CASSPRDSAQETQYF
TGTGCCAGCTCACCACGGGACTCGGCTCAAGAGACCCAGTACTTC
>TRBD1|TRBJ1-2|-|TRBV28
CASSSGQGYYTF
TGTGCCAGCAGTAGTGGACAGGGTTACTACACCTTC
>-|TRBJ2-2|-|TRBV11-2
CASSLDYRGTGELFF
TGTGCCAGCAGCTTAGATTACCGGGGAACCGGGGAGCTGTTTTTT
>-|TRBJ1-5|-|TRBV20-1
CSASRSGNQPQHF
TGCAGTGCTAGTAGGTCAGGGAATCAGCCCCAGCATTTT
>TRBD1|TRBJ2-1|few|TRBV28
CASSLSGTGGGNEQFF
TGTGCCAGCAGTTTATCCGGGACAGGGGGCGGAAATGAGCAGTTCTTC
>TRBD1|TRBJ2-5|-|TRBV5-4
CASSLQGVQETQYF
TGTGCCAGCAGCTTACAGGGGGTCCAAGAGACCCAGTACTTC
>-|TRBJ1-3|-|TRBV12-3/TRBV12-4
CASSLGQRNTIYF
TGTGCCAGCAGTCTTGGACAGAGGAACACCATATATTTT
>-|TRBJ1-3|-|TRBV7-2
CASSLSRGNTIYF
TGTGCCAGCAGCTTGTCCAGGGGAAACACCATATATTTT
>TRBD1|TRBJ2-7|-|TRBV5-3
CARTLGQGYEQYF
TGTGCCAGAACCCTAGGACAGGGTTACGAGCAGTACTTC
>-|TRBJ2-2|-|TRBV12-5
CASAHERREELFF
TGTGCTAGTGCCCACGAGCGGAGGGAGGAGCTGTTTTTT
>-|TRBJ1-2|-|TRBV14
CASSQGPVGDNYGYTF
TGTGCCAGCAGCCAAGGACCAGTTGGAGATAACTATGGCTACACCTTC
>-|TRBJ1-1|-|TRBV7-9
CASSSPERANTEAFF
TGTGCCAGCAGCTCCCCCGAGAGGGCGAACACTGAAGCTTTCTTT
>-|TRBJ1-6|-|TRBV2
CASSEYASGDSPLHF
TGTGCCAGCAGTGAATACGCATCAGGGGATTCACCCCTCCACTTT
>-|TRBJ1-2|-|TRBV30
CAWAIQGLYGYTF
TGTGCCTGGGCGATACAGGGCCTCTATGGCTACACCTTC
>-|TRBJ1-5|-|TRBV28
CASSRRRQSNQPQHF
TGTGCCAGCAGTCGTCGCCGACAGAGCAATCAGCCCCAGCATTTT
>-|TRBJ2-3|-|TRBV6-5
CATSVGRTDTQYF
TGTGCCACCTCGGTTGGGCGCACAGATACGCAGTATTTT
>TRBD1|TRBJ2-3|-|TRBV3-1/TRBV3-2
CASRQGSTDTQYF
TGTGCCAGCAGACAGGGGAGCACAGATACGCAGTATTTT
>-|TRBJ1-2|-|TRBV2
CASSVLEEGYYGYTF
TGTGCCAGCAGTGTCTTGGAGGAGGGGTACTATGGCTACACCTTC
>-|TRBJ1-6|once|TRBV5-1
CASSGGTPRVSYNSPLHF
TGCGCCAGCAGCGGCGGGACGCCTAGAGTCTCCTATAATTCACCCCTCCACTTT
>-|TRBJ2-1|-|TRBV9
CASSVETDYNEQFF
TGTGCCAGCAGCGTTGAGACTGACTACAATGAGCAGTTCTTC
>-|TRBJ2-2|-|TRBV5-1
CASSFDLTGELFF
TGCGCCAGCAGCTTTGACTTAACCGGGGAGCTGTTTTTT
>-|TRBJ2-7|-|TRBV3-1/TRBV3-2
CASSQDLTPGFGEQYF
TGTGCCAGCAGCCAAGACCTGACCCCCGGGTTTGGCGAGCAGTACTTC
>-|TRBJ2-1|-|TRBV2
CASSPFLGSYNEQFF
TGTGCCAGCAGTCCCTTCCTCGGTTCCTACAATGAGCAGTTCTTC
>-|TRBJ1-2|-|TRBV10-1
CASSEARSGSYGYTF
TGCGCCAGCAGTGAGGCCAGATCAGGATCGTATGGCTACACCTTC
>TRBD2|TRBJ2-7|-|TRBV5-6
CASSSTAGGPYEQYF
TGTGCCAGCAGCTCGACGGCGGGGGGGCCGTACGAGCAGTACTTC
>TRBD1|TRBJ1-2|-|TRBV30
CASPPGTGANYGYTF
TGTGCCTCCCCCCCCGGGACAGGAGCTAACTATGGCTACACCTTC
>TRBD2|TRBJ2-1|-|TRBV14
CASSQDRGSGGFYNEQFF
TGTGCCAGCAGCCAAGATCGAGGTAGCGGGGGGTTCTACAATGAGCAGTTCTTC
>TRBD1|TRBJ2-1|few|TRBV6-5
CASRKLDREQFF
TGTGCCAGCAGGAAATTGGACAGGGAGCAGTTCTTC
>TRBD1|TRBJ2-5|-|TRBV7-9
CASSLPGGETQYF
TGTGCCAGCAGCTTACCAGGGGGAGAGACCCAGTACTTC